What follows are 32 T cell receptor beta chains derived from one specimen sequenced in a study of cytomegalovirus exposure and HLA in healthy donors. PCR employed 60 Vbeta and 13 Jbeta primers. TCRdb's table, derived via immunoSEQ multiplex PCR, lists solely in-frame clones and lacks some. The sample includes over 130,000 clones, more than 75% of them seen just once. The sequencing input was PBMCs. Receptor source: a man aged 50 or older in good health and CMV-seronegative.

This chain joins TRBV7-2 and TRBJ1-1; 7 positions match TRBD1. The CDR3 extends over 16 amino acids. Germline values: CDR1 SGHTA, CDR2 FQGNSA. Losses at the gene ends were 5 bases for V and 1 base for J; bases not matched to a gene: 10. The CDR3 bases are TGTGCCAGCAGCCTCACCGGGACAGTCAAGAACACTGAAGCTTTCTTT. It specifies CASSLTGTVKNTEAFF.

The rearrangement links TRBV5-4 to TRBJ2-5; maybe TRBD1 (7 bases). Trimming shortened V by 0 bases and J by 4 bases, and 13 bases separated the two germline ends. Germline CDR1 and CDR2: SGHNT and YYREEE (reference sequence). CDR3 size: 15 residues. The CDR3: CASSLDQGGIETQYF. CDR3 nucleotides: TGTGCCAGCAGCTTGGACCAGGGGGGAATAGAGACCCAGTACTTC.

With regard to this clone: A junction end diverges from the germline sequence, so it may reflect a read error. The J gene is TRBJ1-1, the V gene TRBV7-7, with D unresolved. The CDR3 consists of 14 residues. Looked up from germline, CDR1 is SSHAT and CDR2 is FNYEAQ (reference sequence). CDR3 in DNA: TGTGCTAGCAGCCCAGTCGAGGTCAACACTGAAGCTTTCTTT. This encodes CASSPVEVNTEAFF.

The genes are TRBV18 and TRBJ1-2; D gene unclear. V was cut by 3 bases and J by 0 bases, with 8 bases left in between. This CDR3 is built from 14 residues. CDR1 is KGHSH, CDR2 LQKENI, per germline. The CDR3 region has the DNA TGTGCCAGCTCACCGGCAGAAGCTAACTATGGCTACACCTTC. It yields the protein CASSPAEANYGYTF.

The V call is TRBV6-5, the J call TRBJ2-5, with 9 bases lining up with TRBD2. This CDR3 spans 16 amino acids. Germline CDR1 MNHEY, CDR2 SVGAGI. The trim removed 7 bases at V and 3 bases at J, leaving 12 bases unmatched. CDR3: CASNYTSGGFEETQYF. DNA of the CDR3: TGTGCCAGCAATTATACGAGCGGGGGGTTTGAAGAGACCCAGTACTTC.

V usage is TRBV29-1 and J usage is TRBJ2-3; TRBD2 agrees at 12 bases. Germline V gives CDR1 SQVTM, CDR2 ANQGSEA. The CDR3 sequence is 16 residues long. J gave up 6 bases and V 4 bases, and 11 bases lay outside the gene matches. The CDR3 nucleotides are TGCAGCGTTGCCGGGATGACTAGCGGGAGAGCCGATACGCAGTATTTT. It is translated as CSVAGMTSGRADTQYF.

The gene calls are TRBV11-3 and TRBJ1-1; 9 positions agree with TRBD1. Germline trimming cut 5 bases from V and 1 base from J; bases unmatched to any gene: 8. CDR3 size: 16 residues. The germline V gene has CDR1 SGHNT and CDR2 YENEEA. The CDR3 reads CASSPDRGRGNTEAFF. Written as DNA, the CDR3 is TGTGCCAGCAGCCCGGACAGGGGCCGAGGGAACACTGAAGCTTTCTTT.

The chain links TRBV19 to TRBJ2-1, with TRBD2 matching over 8 bases. Losses at the gene ends were 1 base for V and 8 bases for J; bases not matched to a gene: 10. The CDR3 covers 16 residues. Germline CDR1 is LNHDA and CDR2 is SQIVND (reference sequence). CDR3 coding DNA: TGTGCCAGTAGTATAGGAGGAGCGGGGGCTTGGGATGAGCAGTTCTTC. It specifies CASSIGGAGAWDEQFF.

The V and J genes are TRBV18 and TRBJ1-1; 9 nucleotides agree with TRBD1. CDR3 length equals 14 residues. CDR1 and CDR2 (germline): KGHSH, LQKENI. V lost 3 bases to trimming and J lost 7 bases; unmatched junction nucleotides: 6. Here the CDR3 reads CASSPGQGTGEAFF. Here the CDR3 DNA reads TGTGCCAGCTCACCGGGACAGGGTACGGGTGAAGCTTTCTTT.

The chain has TRBV25-1 and TRBJ2-3, with 8 bases aligning to TRBD2. The ends lost 4 bases at V and 6 bases at J; junction bases unmatched: 9. The CDR3 runs 15 residues. Germline CDR1 and CDR2: MGHDK and SYGVNS. The CDR3, as DNA: TGTGCCAGCAGTGGGGCGGGGGGTGTCCGGGATACGCAGTATTTT. Encoded protein: CASSGAGGVRDTQYF.

This chain links TRBV10-1 with TRBJ1-1; a possible D gene is TRBD1 (5 bases). The V end lost 4 bases, the J end lost 3 bases, and 6 bases lay between the germline ends. The CDR3 is 12 amino acids. Per germline, CDR1 WNHNN and CDR2 SYGVQD (reference sequence). The CDR3 DNA sequence: TGCGCCAGCAGTGGGGACTACACTGAAGCTTTCTTT. It translates to CASSGDYTEAFF.

This clone was seen a few times. The chain combines TRBV18 with TRBJ1-1, with TRBD1 matching over 7 bases. Germline V gives CDR1 KGHSH, CDR2 LQKENI. The CDR3 totals 14 residues. The V segment lost 6 bases and the J segment 5 bases; nucleotides outside the gene matches: 9. CDR3 protein: CASSPGTASTEAFF. The CDR3 nucleotides are TGTGCCAGCTCCCCGGGGACAGCTTCAACTGAAGCTTTCTTT.

The chain employs TRBV6-1 and TRBJ2-3; D is undetermined. Between the trimmed V and J ends, which lost 5 bases and 2 bases, there was a span of 8 bases. Germline CDR1 reads MNHNS; CDR2 reads SASEGT. The CDR3 consists of 13 residues. In nucleotides, the CDR3 is TGTGCCAGCAGTACTCACTTCACAGATACGCAGTATTTT. Its protein product is CASSTHFTDTQYF.

The chain is built from TRBV30 and TRBJ1-5; 10 bases match TRBD1. Germline lookup yields CDR1 GTSNPN and CDR2 SVGIG (reference sequence). V was clipped by 5 bases and J by 6 bases; unmatched bases: 4. CDR3 length: 13 amino acids. CDR3 sequence: CAWGTGDVQPQHF. CDR3 DNA: TGTGCCTGGGGGACAGGGGACGTTCAGCCCCAGCATTTT.

The CDR3: CSVEGDKGATDTQYF. DNA for the CDR3: TGCAGCGTTGAAGGAGACAAGGGGGCCACAGATACGCAGTATTTT. The chain joins TRBV29-1 to TRBJ2-3, with TRBD1 matching over 7 bases. J gave up 2 bases and V 1 base, and 6 bases lay outside the gene matches. The CDR3 runs 15 residues. CDR1 is SQVTM and CDR2 is ANQGSEA in the germline V gene.

The chain employs TRBV5-5 and TRBJ2-4; 9 bases are a match to TRBD2. CDR1 and CDR2 (germline): SGHKS, YYEKEE (reference sequence). Trimming removed 5 bases from V and 5 bases from J; junction bases left unmatched: 5. The CDR3 has 14 residues. The CDR3 here is CASSRGGAENIQYF. CDR3 bases: TGTGCCAGCAGTCGCGGGGGGGCCGAAAACATTCAGTACTTC.

The chain uses TRBV4-2 and TRBJ1-4; TRBD1 might be the D (6 bases). Trimming cost V 3 bases and J 4 bases, with 15 bases left between them. The CDR3 is made up of 16 amino acids. The germline CDR1 and CDR2 sequences are LGHNA and YNFKEQ. In DNA, the CDR3 is TGTGCCAGCAGCCACAGTGGAGAGGGGGTTAATGAAAAACTGTTTTTT. As protein: CASSHSGEGVNEKLFF.

The J gene is TRBJ1-4, the V gene TRBV9; D unclear. The CDR3 consists of 15 residues. Trimming took off 2 bases at V and 0 bases at J, with 8 bases between the two ends. Germline CDR1 SGDLS, CDR2 YYNGEE. The CDR3 DNA sequence: TGTGCCAGCAGCGTCAGGCCCGCAACTAATGAAAAACTGTTTTTT. The encoded protein is CASSVRPATNEKLFF.

The genes are TRBV21-1 and TRBJ2-7; the table calls TRBD1, which could not be checked here. TRBV21-1 counts as a pseudogene. The CDR3 length is 18 residues. The CDR3 reads CASSKATRDRGSSYEQYF. The CDR3 DNA is TGTGCCAGCAGCAAAGCCACCCGGGACAGAGGGAGCTCCTACGAGCAGTACTTC.

The rearrangement uses TRBV19 and TRBJ2-3; D perhaps matches TRBD1 (5 bases). The V gene lost 3 bases and the J gene lost 2 bases, with 9 bases spanning the gap. There are 14 residues in the CDR3. Germline V gene sequence: CDR1 LNHDA, CDR2 SQIVND (reference sequence). CDR3 amino acids: CASSMGLATDTQYF. CDR3 in DNA: TGTGCCAGTAGTATGGGGCTCGCCACAGATACGCAGTATTTT.

V is TRBV7-2 and J is TRBJ1-1; 7 nucleotides match TRBD1. From germline, CDR1 is SGHTA and CDR2 FQGNSA. The junction had 6 bases not matched to a gene; V was cut back by 4 bases and J by 10 bases. This CDR3 has 12 residues. The CDR3 loop reads CASSSGTAIAFF. DNA for the CDR3: TGTGCCAGCAGCTCTGGGACAGCCATAGCTTTCTTT.

This chain joins TRBV5-6 and TRBJ1-2; TRBD1 agrees at 7 bases. In germline, CDR1 is SGHDT, CDR2 YYEEEE. V shed 4 bases and J 3 bases; nucleotides not matched to a gene: 6. The CDR3 loop spans 14 amino acids. CDR3 in amino acids: CASSVGQLDYGYTF. CDR3 sequence (DNA): TGTGCCAGCAGCGTGGGACAGTTGGACTATGGCTACACCTTC.

The rearrangement joins TRBV5-6 to TRBJ2-4, with a tentative D call TRBD1 (5 bases). CDR3 length: 17 residues. Trimming cost V 2 bases and J 1 base, with 16 bases left between them. CDR1 and CDR2 (germline): SGHDT, YYEEEE. CDR3 in amino acids: CASSFTGQKGAKNIQYF. The CDR3, as DNA: TGTGCCAGCAGCTTTACAGGCCAAAAAGGGGCCAAAAACATTCAGTACTTC.

V usage is TRBV2 and J usage is TRBJ1-1, with TRBD1 as a possible D gene (6 bases). Germline lookup yields CDR1 SNHLY and CDR2 FYNNEI. CDR3 length equals 14 residues. The V gene lost 8 bases and the J gene lost 3 bases, with 16 bases spanning the gap. The CDR3 DNA reads TGTGCCAGCCTCAAGGGGGTATTACACACTGAAGCTTTCTTT. Its translation: CASLKGVLHTEAFF.

The gene calls are TRBV5-1 and TRBJ2-1, with 12 bases that match TRBD2. CDR1 and CDR2 from the germline V gene are SGHRS and YFSETQ. Trimming took 0 bases from V and 7 from J; bases not matched to a gene: 8. CDR3 length equals 17 residues. This CDR3 is CASSLVPSGGAGNEQFF. CDR3 sequence (DNA): TGCGCCAGCAGCTTGGTTCCTAGCGGGGGGGCCGGGAATGAGCAGTTCTTC.

The chain couples TRBV7-9 to TRBJ2-1; 11 bases are a match to TRBD2. Germline assignment: CDR1 SEHNR and CDR2 FQNEAQ (reference sequence). This CDR3 is built from 16 residues. V shed 2 bases and J 8 bases; nucleotides not matched to a gene: 8. CDR3 loop: CASSLRTSGGSYEQFF. The CDR3 DNA reads as TGTGCCAGCAGCTTAAGAACTAGCGGGGGAAGCTATGAGCAGTTCTTC.

This clone came up a few times. The chain couples TRBV7-2 to TRBJ1-1; 9 positions agree with TRBD1. The V gene end was trimmed by 3 bases and the J gene end by 10 bases; junction bases not matched to a gene: 21. CDR1 and CDR2 from the germline V gene are SGHTA and FQGNSA. CDR3 length: 18 residues. The CDR3 sequence is CASSFTITLTGGAERAFF. The CDR3 DNA reads as TGTGCCAGCAGCTTTACGATTACGCTCACAGGGGGCGCAGAACGAGCTTTCTTT.

In its sample, this clone was seen a few times. CDR3 sequence (DNA): TGTGCCAGCAGCCACCAAGCCCAGGGGGCTGGGGCTTTCTTT. This codes for CASSHQAQGAGAFF. This chain links TRBV6-1 with TRBJ1-1; TRBD1 aligns across 8 bases. The CDR3 has 14 amino acids. Germline V lookup: CDR1 MNHNS, CDR2 SASEGT. J lost 11 bases, V lost 6 bases, and 14 bases had no gene match.

The rearrangement uses TRBV2 and TRBJ2-3; tentatively, D is TRBD2 (5 bases). Trimming left V 3 bases short and J 3 bases short, with 10 bases between. Germline V lookup: CDR1 SNHLY, CDR2 FYNNEI. The CDR3 contains 14 residues. Here the CDR3 DNA reads TGTGCCAGCAGTGAGAGCGGTAAGACAGATACGCAGTATTTT. It translates to CASSESGKTDTQYF.

Only one count was recorded for this clone. Other DNA sequences in the same sample also yield this CDR3. The chain links TRBV5-4 to TRBJ1-1; 7 nucleotides agree with TRBD1. Germline values: CDR1 SGHNT, CDR2 YYREEE (reference sequence). This CDR3 has 15 amino acids. V lost 0 bases, J lost 0 bases, and 2 bases stayed unmatched. The CDR3 loop is CASSLAGGMNTEAFF. The CDR3 DNA reads TGTGCCAGCAGCTTGGCAGGGGGGATGAACACTGAAGCTTTCTTT.

V gene TRBV7-2 combines with J gene TRBJ2-5; D perhaps matches TRBD1 (8 bases). Trimming removed 4 bases at V and 13 bases at J, with 16 bases between. The CDR3 length is 12 residues. Germline assignment: CDR1 SGHTA and CDR2 FQGNSA. In DNA, the CDR3 is TGTGCCAGCAGCTGGGGACAGGAGCGGGGGTACTTC. It specifies CASSWGQERGYF.

This chain links TRBV19 with TRBJ1-3; TRBD1 matches 7 bases. The length of the CDR3 is 15 residues. The ends lost 3 bases at V and 4 bases at J; junction bases unmatched: 6. Germline V gene data show CDR1 as LNHDA and CDR2 as SQIVND (reference sequence). This CDR3 reads CASSISGGGGNTIYF. The DNA for the CDR3 is TGTGCCAGTAGTATTTCAGGGGGAGGAGGAAACACCATATATTTT.